This T cell receptor (delta chain) was obtained from a study of Vδ1+ human thymocytes. Sequences come from RNA converted to cDNA by reverse transcription. CDR3 amplicons came from multiplex PCR with pooled V-gene forward and constant-region reverse primers. TCRdb processed the multiplex PCR reads again with the CATT caller. The top ten hold over 0.35% of the sample, which has approximately 58,000 delta-chain clones, over 13% seen once. In the case of this clone: As yet, its antigen is unknown.

Germline-derived CDR1 and CDR2 are NSMFDY and ISSIKDK. CDR3 length: 17 residues. V trimming: 1 base; J trimming: 2 bases; junction bases outside the gene matches: 12. Findings and caveats of the study: Thymic TRG and TRD repertoires appeared highly polyclonal, with Gaussian CDR3 length distributions.

This chain links TRAV29/DV5 with TRDJ1; 9 positions match TRDD3. The sequence derives from a girl in the first two years of life who had congenital heart surgery. Sequenced input: Vdelta1+ gamma-delta thymocytes from the thymus. The sample's subset: FACS-sorted CD3+ TCRalphabeta- TCRVdelta1+ TCRVdelta2- thymocytes. The CDR3 nucleotides read TGTGCAGCAAGCCCGGTTGGTGTTGGGGGATATACCGATAAACTCATCTTT. As protein: CAASPVGVGGYTDKLIF.